These 32 T cell receptor beta chains originate from one sample sequenced in a study of shared clonotypes between healthy human individuals. Sequencing was performed with immunoSEQ multiplex PCR; in TCRdb, only in-frame clones are kept and a portion is missing. Counted here are 550,000 to 600,000 clones, 98% occurring once; the ten biggest clones make up 0.3%. CD8 cells regarded as naive lacked CD45RO, were positively chosen for CCR7, and omitted terminally differentiated effector memory CD45RA+ cells. The source material was naive CD8+ T cells sorted from blood. The receptors come from a man in his thirties or forties in good health.

This clone was counted only a few times. The chain recombines TRBV19 with TRBJ2-1; D call uncertain. Trimming cost V 3 bases and J 0 bases, with 15 bases left between them. Germline lookup yields CDR1 LNHDA and CDR2 SQIVND (reference sequence). The CDR3 is made up of 17 amino acids. The CDR3 DNA is TGTGCCAGTAGTATGGGCGGTGCCCAGAGCTCCTACAATGAGCAGTTCTTC. Its protein is CASSMGGAQSSYNEQFF.

Remarks on this clone: The same CDR3 is also encoded by other DNA sequences in this sample. The chain is built from TRBV7-9 and TRBJ2-3, with a possible D match to TRBD1 (5 bases). The CDR3 contains 12 residues. Per the germline V gene, CDR1 is SEHNR and CDR2 is FQNEAQ (reference sequence). With 5 bases removed from V and 5 bases from J, the gap between germline ends came to 8 bases. This chain's CDR3 is CASSLRVDTQYF. The CDR3 nucleotides read TGTGCCAGCAGCCTCAGGGTAGATACGCAGTATTTT.

The rearrangement uses TRBV10-3 and TRBJ2-1; a weak D match, TRBD2 (6 bases). The CDR3 totals 16 residues. V lost 0 bases and J 6 bases, leaving 15 bases between the germline ends. The V gene's germline CDR1 is ENHRY and CDR2 SYGVKD. The CDR3 DNA reads as TGTGCCATCAGTGAGTCAGGTACGGGAGCCCTCAATGAGCAGTTCTTC. This translates into CAISESGTGALNEQFF.

The chain is built from TRBV19 and TRBJ1-1; unclear D gene. This CDR3 is built from 15 residues. The V end was cut by 3 bases, the J end by 0 bases, with 11 bases between. Germline lookup yields CDR1 LNHDA and CDR2 SQIVND (reference sequence). The CDR3 nucleotides are TGTGCCAGTAGTATCAGTACTCAAATGAACACTGAAGCTTTCTTT. It encodes CASSISTQMNTEAFF.

The chain has TRBV4-3 and TRBJ1-2; D not certain. Germline V CDR1 and CDR2: LGHNA, YSLEER. The length of the CDR3 is 14 residues. Between the trimmed V and J ends, which lost 0 bases and 3 bases, there was a span of 8 bases. CDR3 sequence (DNA): TGCGCCAGCAGCCAAGAAGAGGGCGACTATGGCTACACCTTC. Its protein is CASSQEEGDYGYTF.

The chain carries TRBV11-2 and TRBJ2-1; 10 bases fit TRBD2. The V and J ends lost 5 bases and 10 bases, in that order; junction bases with no gene match: 11. The CDR3 contains 15 residues. CDR1 is SGHAT, CDR2 FQNNGV, per germline. CDR3 in amino acids: CASSPESGRAREQFF. CDR3 DNA: TGTGCCAGCAGCCCTGAGAGCGGGAGGGCAAGGGAGCAGTTCTTC.

The genes are TRBV29-1 and TRBJ2-7; the D gene is possibly TRBD1 (5 bases). The germline V gene has CDR1 SQVTM and CDR2 ANQGSEA. Between the trimmed V and J ends, which lost 4 bases and 7 bases, there was a span of 17 bases. The CDR3 has 13 amino acids. The chain's CDR3 is CSVVGRATGEQYF. The CDR3 DNA reads TGCAGCGTTGTTGGCCGAGCCACAGGAGAGCAGTACTTC.

The gene calls are TRBV2 and TRBJ1-2; D not resolved. Looked up from germline, CDR1 is SNHLY and CDR2 is FYNNEI. Trimming left V 6 bases short and J 4 bases short, with 9 bases between. This CDR3 is 12 amino acids long. DNA of the CDR3: TGTGCCAGCAGGGACGGCTTCTATGGCTACACCTTC. Translating it yields CASRDGFYGYTF.

J is TRBJ2-7 and V is TRBV5-1; the match to TRBD2 covers 16 bases. Germline V lookup: CDR1 SGHRS, CDR2 YFSETQ. The V segment lost 4 bases and the J segment 6 bases; nucleotides outside the gene matches: 10. This CDR3 has 17 residues. CDR3 DNA: TGCGCCAGCAGCCCAGGGACTAGCGGGAGGGCCTCGGCCGAGCAGTACTTC. It encodes CASSPGTSGRASAEQYF.

This chain connects TRBV6-5 to TRBJ2-1; D ambiguous. Germline CDR1 MNHEY, CDR2 SVGAGI. V lost 2 bases and J lost 12, with 17 bases in between. CDR3 size: 14 residues. The CDR3 reads CASSYSQTGVGQFF. In DNA, the CDR3 is TGTGCCAGCAGTTACAGCCAGACGGGTGTCGGGCAGTTCTTC.

V and J are TRBV27 and TRBJ1-1; D is possibly TRBD1 (5 bases). This CDR3 is 15 amino acids long. V lost 5 bases and J 6 bases, leaving 19 bases between the germline ends. Germline assignment: CDR1 MNHEY and CDR2 SMNVEV (reference sequence). The CDR3 DNA follows: TGTGCCAGCAGTCCCCTTAAAGGGGCCCTCGCTGAAGCTTTCTTT. It is translated as CASSPLKGALAEAFF.

The V gene is TRBV15, the J gene TRBJ2-3; D is possibly TRBD1 or TRBD2 (5 bases each). The V end was cut by 1 base, the J end by 2 bases, with 13 bases between. This CDR3 is built from 16 residues. The germline gives CDR1 LNHNV, CDR2 YYDKDF (reference sequence). CDR3 region: CATSRGLGDFTDTQYF. CDR3 sequence (DNA): TGTGCCACCAGCAGAGGTTTGGGGGATTTCACAGATACGCAGTATTTT.

This CDR3 reads CASSRGFQETQYF. The CDR3 DNA reads TGCGCCAGCAGCAGAGGGTTTCAAGAGACCCAGTACTTC. The chain links TRBV5-1 to TRBJ2-5; TRBD2 is a possible D gene (5 bases). Deletions cut 4 bases from V and 2 bases from J, with 9 bases between. CDR1 is SGHRS, CDR2 YFSETQ, per germline. The CDR3 sequence is 13 residues long.

The chain carries TRBV9 and TRBJ2-7; 8 bases are a match to TRBD2. The CDR3 covers 13 residues. The trim removed 4 bases at V and 2 bases at J, leaving 2 bases unmatched. Looked up from germline, CDR1 is SGDLS and CDR2 is YYNGEE. The CDR3 spells CASSRGGTYEQYF. CDR3 DNA: TGTGCCAGCAGCCGGGGGGGAACCTACGAGCAGTACTTC.

V gene TRBV5-1 combines with J gene TRBJ2-5, with D tentatively TRBD2 (5 bases). Between the trimmed V and J ends, which lost 4 bases and 5 bases, there was a span of 12 bases. The germline V gene has CDR1 SGHRS and CDR2 YFSETQ. This CDR3 spans 13 amino acids. The CDR3 loop reads CASSSAGEETQYF. The DNA of the CDR3 is TGCGCCAGCAGCAGCGCGGGTGAGGAGACCCAGTACTTC. Combining the CDR3 with reference TRBV5-1 and TRBJ2-5 gives the whole variable domain KAGVTQTPRYLIKTRGQQVTLSCSPISGHRSVSWYQQTPGQGLQFLFEYFSETQRNKGNFPGRFSGRQFSNSRSEMNVSTLELGDSALYLCASSSAGEETQYFGPGTRLLVL.

This rearrangement joins TRBV5-8 to TRBJ2-3, with D hard to call. V was pared by 3 bases and J by 0 bases, with 17 bases between. Germline CDR1 SGHTS, CDR2 YDEGEE. This CDR3 comprises 17 residues. For the CDR3, the DNA is TGTGCCAGCAGCTCTATCAGTCCAGCGTTAAGCACAGATACGCAGTATTTT. Its protein product is CASSSISPALSTDTQYF.

The chain couples TRBV6-1 to TRBJ1-4, with D uncertain. Trimming took 5 bases from V and 7 from J, leaving 14 bases between them. The CDR3 spans 14 residues. CDR1 is MNHNS, CDR2 SASEGT, per germline. The CDR3 region has the DNA TGTGCCAGCAGTCCAAAACTAATCGGTGAAAAACTGTTTTTT. Protein product: CASSPKLIGEKLFF.

The gene calls are TRBV30 and TRBJ2-3; tentative D call: TRBD2 (5 bases). Between the trimmed V and J ends, which lost 4 bases and 1 base, there was a span of 15 bases. This CDR3 region has 15 residues. Germline-derived CDR1 and CDR2 are GTSNPN and SVGIG (reference sequence). The CDR3 bases are TGTGCCTGGAACAGACGGAGGTCTGGCACAGATACGCAGTATTTT. It translates to CAWNRRRSGTDTQYF. Combining the CDR3 with reference TRBV30 and TRBJ2-3 gives the whole variable domain SQTIHQWPATLVQPVGSPLSLECTVEGTSNPNLYWYRQAAGRGLQLLFYSVGIGQISSEVPQNLSASRPQDRQFILSSKKLLLSDSGFYLCAWNRRRSGTDTQYFGPGTRLTVL.

V gene TRBV7-6 combines with J gene TRBJ2-7, with 9 bases fitting TRBD2. Germline CDR1 and CDR2: SGHVS and FNYEAQ. The CDR3 runs to 14 residues. V dropped 5 bases and J dropped 4; count of bases not matched to a gene: 6. CDR3 in DNA: TGTGCCAGCAGCGAAACTAGCGGGCTTTACGAGCAGTACTTC. This translates into CASSETSGLYEQYF.

J is TRBJ2-3 and V is TRBV27; TRBD2 matches at 7 bases. V lost 6 bases to trimming and J lost 6 bases; unmatched junction nucleotides: 6. The germline V gene encodes CDR1 MNHEY and CDR2 SMNVEV (reference sequence). This CDR3 comprises 13 residues. The CDR3 sequence: CASSLGGIDTQYF. CDR3 sequence (DNA): TGTGCCAGCAGCCTCGGGGGGATCGATACGCAGTATTTT.

The chain joins TRBV20-1 to TRBJ1-1; D remains unclear. The V gene's germline CDR1 is DFQATT and CDR2 SNEGSKA (reference sequence). The CDR3 is 10 amino acids. V was shortened by 0 bases and J by 7 bases, with 3 bases between the two germline ends. This CDR3 reads CSARDSEAFF. The CDR3, as DNA: TGCAGTGCTAGAGACAGTGAAGCTTTCTTT.

The gene calls are TRBV4-1 and TRBJ2-1, with TRBD2 identical over 9 bases. Germline V gene sequence: CDR1 MGHRA, CDR2 YSYEKL. V was pared by 3 bases and J by 1 base, with 10 bases of the junction left unmatched. The CDR3 is 18 amino acids. Here the CDR3 reads CASSHDNSGGGSYNEQFF. The CDR3 nucleotides read TGCGCCAGCAGCCATGATAATAGCGGGGGAGGATCCTACAATGAGCAGTTCTTC.

The CDR3 DNA reads TGTGCCAGCAGCCCTGGGGAGTGGGGTTACGAGCAGTACTTC. Its translation is CASSPGEWGYEQYF. The rearrangement uses TRBV27 and TRBJ2-7; D may be TRBD2 (5 bases). Germline CDR1 reads MNHEY; CDR2 reads SMNVEV (reference sequence). The V end was cut by 6 bases, the J end by 4 bases, with 16 bases between. The CDR3 runs 14 residues.

The chain employs TRBV2 and TRBJ2-5; possible D gene TRBD2, 6 bases. The CDR3 is made up of 15 amino acids. V was trimmed by 3 bases and J by 9 bases, leaving 20 bases between them. Germline V gene sequence: CDR1 SNHLY, CDR2 FYNNEI. CDR3 amino acids: CASSDGTGASLAQYF. The CDR3 nucleotides are TGTGCCAGCAGTGATGGAACGGGAGCTTCTCTCGCCCAGTACTTC. Variable domain in full (rest from reference TRBV2 and TRBJ2-5): EPEVTQTPSHQVTQMGQEVILRCVPISNHLYFYWYRQILGQKVEFLVSFYNNEISEKSEIFDDQFSVERPDGSNFTLKIRSTKLEDSAMYFCASSDGTGASLAQYFGPGTRLLVL.

CDR3 in amino acids: CASSLALDRDGYTF. CDR3 DNA: TGTGCCAGCAGCTTAGCTCTCGACAGGGATGGCTACACCTTC. This chain joins TRBV7-9 and TRBJ1-2, with 7 bases aligning to TRBD1. After removal of 0 bases from V and 6 bases from J, the junction contained 4 bases not matched to a gene. CDR1 is SEHNR and CDR2 is FQNEAQ in the germline V gene (reference sequence). This CDR3 spans 14 amino acids.

This clone has just one count. This rearrangement joins TRBV29-1 to TRBJ2-1; no clear D. V dropped 4 bases and J dropped 6 bases, with 13 bases sitting between them. The CDR3 sequence is 13 residues long. Germline CDR1 is SQVTM and CDR2 is ANQGSEA. This CDR3 reads CSVGGLDTNEQFF. The DNA for the CDR3 is TGCAGCGTTGGAGGTTTAGATACCAATGAGCAGTTCTTC.

CDR3 protein: CASSTPGGYNEQFF. CDR3 coding DNA: TGTGCCAGCAGCACCCCCGGGGGATACAATGAGCAGTTCTTC. The chain recombines TRBV9 with TRBJ2-1; a weak D match, TRBD2 (6 bases). V shed 4 bases and J shed 4 bases, with 12 bases lying between them. This CDR3 region has 14 residues. The germline gives CDR1 SGDLS, CDR2 YYNGEE.

This chain joins TRBV5-4 and TRBJ2-5, with 9 bases aligning to TRBD1. The CDR3 contains 14 residues. The V gene's germline CDR1 is SGHNT and CDR2 YYREEE (reference sequence). V gave up 5 bases and J gave up 4 bases; unmatched junction bases: 6. In DNA form, the CDR3 reads TGTGCCAGCAGACCGTTGACAGGGGGAGAGACCCAGTACTTC. It codes for CASRPLTGGETQYF.

This chain connects TRBV11-2 to TRBJ2-7; TRBD1 agrees at 9 bases. J gave up 4 bases and V 5 bases, and 3 bases lay outside the gene matches. This CDR3 region has 13 residues. The germline V gene encodes CDR1 SGHAT and CDR2 FQNNGV. The CDR3 DNA is TGTGCCAGCAGCAGGGGACAGGGTTACGAGCAGTACTTC. It translates to CASSRGQGYEQYF.

The chain has TRBV7-9 and TRBJ1-2; no firm D call. V lost 8 bases, J lost 0 bases, and 10 bases lay in between. CDR1 SEHNR and CDR2 FQNEAQ come from the germline V gene (reference sequence). The CDR3 is 13 residues long. The DNA of the CDR3 is TGTGCCAGCGGACCACATCCTAACTATGGCTACACCTTC. This encodes CASGPHPNYGYTF. The full variable domain, with the rest looked up from reference TRBV7-9 and TRBJ1-2, is DTGVSQNPRHKITKRGQNVTFRCDPISEHNRLYWYRQTLGQGPEFLTYFQNEAQLEKSRLLSDRFSAERPKGSFSTLEIQRTEQGDSAMYLCASGPHPNYGYTFGSGTRLTVV.

This clone was detected only once. The V and J genes are TRBV27 and TRBJ2-1, with 7 positions matching TRBD1. The CDR3 totals 17 residues. After removal of 6 bases from V and 7 bases from J, the junction contained 18 bases not matched to a gene. Germline-derived CDR1 and CDR2 are MNHEY and SMNVEV (reference sequence). CDR3 DNA: TGTGCCAGCAGCAACCATCTGACAGGGTTCGCACTGAATGAGCAGTTCTTC. Protein sequence: CASSNHLTGFALNEQFF.

The chain is built from TRBV29-1 and TRBJ2-2; tentative D call: TRBD1 (6 bases). The CDR3 is made up of 14 amino acids. Trimming removed 1 base at V and 3 bases at J, with 9 bases between. From germline, CDR1 is SQVTM and CDR2 ANQGSEA. CDR3 bases: TGCAGCGTTGAAGGGACAGTCGACACCGGGGAGCTGTTTTTT. This encodes CSVEGTVDTGELFF.